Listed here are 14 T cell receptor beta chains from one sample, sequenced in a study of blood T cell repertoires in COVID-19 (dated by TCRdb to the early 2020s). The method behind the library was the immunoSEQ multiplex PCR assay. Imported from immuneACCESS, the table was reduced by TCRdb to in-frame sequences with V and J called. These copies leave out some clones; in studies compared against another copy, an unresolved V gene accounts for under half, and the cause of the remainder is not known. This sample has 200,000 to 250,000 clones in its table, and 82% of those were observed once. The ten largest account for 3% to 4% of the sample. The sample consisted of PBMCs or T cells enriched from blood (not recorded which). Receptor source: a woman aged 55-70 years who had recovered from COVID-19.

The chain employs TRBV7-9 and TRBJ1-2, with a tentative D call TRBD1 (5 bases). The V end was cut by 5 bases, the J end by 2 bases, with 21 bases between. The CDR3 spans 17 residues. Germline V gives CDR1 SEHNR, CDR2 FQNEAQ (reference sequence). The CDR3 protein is CASSPWTPGGENYGYTF. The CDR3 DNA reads TGTGCCAGCAGCCCTTGGACCCCGGGGGGGGAGAACTATGGCTACACCTTC.

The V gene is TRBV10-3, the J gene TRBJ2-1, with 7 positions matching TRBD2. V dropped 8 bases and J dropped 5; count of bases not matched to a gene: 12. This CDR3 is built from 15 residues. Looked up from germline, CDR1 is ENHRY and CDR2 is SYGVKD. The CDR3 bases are TGTGCCATCTTACCGGGAGGTCCGGGCCACAATGAGCAGTTCTTC. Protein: CAILPGGPGHNEQFF.

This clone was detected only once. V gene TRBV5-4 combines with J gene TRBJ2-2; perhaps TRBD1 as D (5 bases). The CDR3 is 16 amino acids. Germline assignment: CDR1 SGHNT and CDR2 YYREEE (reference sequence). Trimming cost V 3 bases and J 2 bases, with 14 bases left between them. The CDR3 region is CASSSQGQENTGELFF. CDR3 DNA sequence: TGTGCCAGCAGCTCGCAGGGCCAAGAAAACACCGGGGAGCTGTTTTTT.

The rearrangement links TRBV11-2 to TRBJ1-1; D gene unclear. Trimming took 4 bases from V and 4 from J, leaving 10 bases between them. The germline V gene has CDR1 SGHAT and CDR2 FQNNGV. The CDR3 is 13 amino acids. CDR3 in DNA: TGTGCCAGCAGCTGGACTGGTGGCACTGAAGCTTTCTTT. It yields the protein CASSWTGGTEAFF.

For the CDR3, the DNA is TGTGCCAGCAGCTTAGCGGGGACTAGCGGGAGGGCCGGTAACGAGCAGTACTTC. Encoded protein: CASSLAGTSGRAGNEQYF. The chain links TRBV7-2 to TRBJ2-7, with 16 bases that match TRBD2. Germline CDR1 is SGHTA and CDR2 is FQGNSA. The ends lost 0 bases at V and 5 bases at J; junction bases unmatched: 7. The CDR3 runs to 18 residues.

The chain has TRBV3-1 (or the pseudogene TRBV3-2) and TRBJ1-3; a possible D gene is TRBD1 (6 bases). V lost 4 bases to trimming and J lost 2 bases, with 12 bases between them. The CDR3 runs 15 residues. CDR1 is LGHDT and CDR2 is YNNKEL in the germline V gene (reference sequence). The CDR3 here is CASSLQGMAGNTIYF. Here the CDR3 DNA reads TGTGCCAGCAGCCTACAGGGTATGGCTGGAAACACCATATATTTT.

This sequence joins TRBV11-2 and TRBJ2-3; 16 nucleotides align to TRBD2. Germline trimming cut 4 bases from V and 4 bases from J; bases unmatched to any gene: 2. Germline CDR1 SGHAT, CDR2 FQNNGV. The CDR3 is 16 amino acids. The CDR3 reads CASSSGLAGGADTQYF. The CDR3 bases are TGTGCCAGCAGCTCGGGACTAGCGGGAGGGGCAGATACGCAGTATTTT. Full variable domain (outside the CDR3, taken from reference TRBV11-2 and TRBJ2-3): EAGVAQSPRYKIIEKRQSVAFWCNPISGHATLYWYQQILGQGPKLLIQFQNNGVVDDSQLPKDRFSAERLKGVDSTLKIQPAKLEDSAVYLCASSSGLAGGADTQYFGPGTRLTVL.

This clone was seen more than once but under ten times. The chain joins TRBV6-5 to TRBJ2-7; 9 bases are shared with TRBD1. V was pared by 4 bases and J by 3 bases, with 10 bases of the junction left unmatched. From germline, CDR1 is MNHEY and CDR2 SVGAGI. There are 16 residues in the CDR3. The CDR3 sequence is CASSSPADRGSYEQYF. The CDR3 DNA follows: TGTGCCAGCAGTTCGCCGGCGGACAGGGGAAGCTACGAGCAGTACTTC.

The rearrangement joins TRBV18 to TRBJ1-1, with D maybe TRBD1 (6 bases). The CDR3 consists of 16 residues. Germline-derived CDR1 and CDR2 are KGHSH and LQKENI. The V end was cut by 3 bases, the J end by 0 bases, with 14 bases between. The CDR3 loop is CASSPRGADMNTEAFF. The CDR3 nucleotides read TGTGCCAGCTCACCCCGGGGGGCGGACATGAACACTGAAGCTTTCTTT.

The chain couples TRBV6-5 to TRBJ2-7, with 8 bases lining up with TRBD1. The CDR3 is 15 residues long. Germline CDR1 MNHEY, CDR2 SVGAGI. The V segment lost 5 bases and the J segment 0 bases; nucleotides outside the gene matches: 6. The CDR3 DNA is TGTGCCAGCAGTACACAGGGGGTAAACTCCTACGAGCAGTACTTC. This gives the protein CASSTQGVNSYEQYF.

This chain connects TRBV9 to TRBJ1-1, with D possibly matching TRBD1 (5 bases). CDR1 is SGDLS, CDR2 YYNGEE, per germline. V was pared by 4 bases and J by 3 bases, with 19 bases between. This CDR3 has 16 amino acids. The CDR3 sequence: CASSPLFRSGDTEAFF. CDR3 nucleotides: TGTGCCAGCAGCCCACTCTTCAGGTCGGGGGACACTGAAGCTTTCTTT. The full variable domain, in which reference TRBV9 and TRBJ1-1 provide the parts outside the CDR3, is DSGVTQTPKHLITATGQRVTLRCSPRSGDLSVYWYQQSLDQGLQFLIQYYNGEERAKGNILERFSAQQFPDLHSELNLSSLELGDSALYFCASSPLFRSGDTEAFFGQGTRLTVV.

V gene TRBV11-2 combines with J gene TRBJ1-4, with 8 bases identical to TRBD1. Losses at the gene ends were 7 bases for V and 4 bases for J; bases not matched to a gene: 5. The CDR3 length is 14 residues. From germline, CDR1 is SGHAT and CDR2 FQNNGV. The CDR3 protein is CASTTGGFNEKLFF. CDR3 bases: TGTGCCAGCACCACAGGGGGGTTTAATGAAAAACTGTTTTTT. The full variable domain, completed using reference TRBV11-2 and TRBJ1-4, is EAGVAQSPRYKIIEKRQSVAFWCNPISGHATLYWYQQILGQGPKLLIQFQNNGVVDDSQLPKDRFSAERLKGVDSTLKIQPAKLEDSAVYLCASTTGGFNEKLFFGSGTQLSVL.

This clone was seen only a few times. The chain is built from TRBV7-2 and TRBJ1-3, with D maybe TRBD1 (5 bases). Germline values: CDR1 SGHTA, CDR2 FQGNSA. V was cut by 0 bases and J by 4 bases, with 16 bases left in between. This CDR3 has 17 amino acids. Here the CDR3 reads CASSLATVPGQGNTIYF. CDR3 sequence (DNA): TGTGCCAGCAGCTTAGCGACCGTGCCAGGGCAGGGAAACACCATATATTTT.

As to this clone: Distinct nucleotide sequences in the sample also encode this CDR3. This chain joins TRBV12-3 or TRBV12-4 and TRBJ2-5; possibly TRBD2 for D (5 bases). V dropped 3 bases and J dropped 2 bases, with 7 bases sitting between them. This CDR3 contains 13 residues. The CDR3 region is CASSLREQETQYF. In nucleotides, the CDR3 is TGTGCCAGCAGTTTGAGGGAACAAGAGACCCAGTACTTC.